The present T cell receptor (beta chain) was sequenced within a study of blood T cells in healthy people across ages. The donors, healthy Caucasians from Russia, were aged about 6 to 95. CDR1 is SGDLS and CDR2 is YYNGEE in the germline V gene. The J segment lost 8 bases and the V segment lost 2 bases, leaving 6 bases of the junction unmatched. This CDR3 has 14 residues. A few counts support this clonotype. Next came a second PCR, run for roughly 6 to 11 cycles, which used a sample-barcoded 5' primer along with a J-beta primer mix. Individual samples furnished no less than 2.5 million CDR3-containing paired-end reads apiece. TCRdb ran MiXCR on the 5' RACE reads and lists one entry per CDR3 protein. Of roughly 930,000 distinct CDR3 sequences in the sample, around 46% were seen once.

The sample comprised blood. This sequence was found in a man aged 30-40 years in good health. The V call is TRBV9, the J call TRBJ2-1, with TRBD2 identical over 8 bases. CDR3 nucleotides: TGTGCCAGCAGCGTCTCGGGGGGGCCCTATGAGCAGTTCTTC. The encoded protein is CASSVSGGPYEQFF.